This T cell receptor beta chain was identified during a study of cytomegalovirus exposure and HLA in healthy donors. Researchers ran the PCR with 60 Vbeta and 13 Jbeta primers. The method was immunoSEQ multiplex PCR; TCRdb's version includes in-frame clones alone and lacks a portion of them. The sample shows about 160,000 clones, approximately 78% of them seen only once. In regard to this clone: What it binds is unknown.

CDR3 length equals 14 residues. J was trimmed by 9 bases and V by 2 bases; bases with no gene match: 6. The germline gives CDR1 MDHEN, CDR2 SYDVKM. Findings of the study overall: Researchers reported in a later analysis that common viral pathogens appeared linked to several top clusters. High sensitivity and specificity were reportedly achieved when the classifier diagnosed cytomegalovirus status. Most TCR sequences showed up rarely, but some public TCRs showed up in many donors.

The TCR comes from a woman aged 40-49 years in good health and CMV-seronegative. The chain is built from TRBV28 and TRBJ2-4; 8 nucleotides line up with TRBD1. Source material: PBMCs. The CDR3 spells CASSLVGQGTIQYF. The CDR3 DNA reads TGTGCCAGCAGTTTAGTAGGACAGGGAACCATTCAGTACTTC.